These 20 T cell receptor beta chains were sequenced from one sample in a study of PD-1 blockade in mismatch repair-deficient tumors. Profiling relied on immunoSEQ multiplex PCR, and the TCRdb table lists in-frame clones only, not all of them. The sample has about 63,000 clones, roughly 88% seen once. The sample consisted of peripheral blood, taken 52 weeks after starting pembrolizumab. The receptors originated from an adult with mismatch repair-deficient cancer.

J is TRBJ1-5 and V is TRBV27; TRBD1 matches 9 bases. The CDR3 extends over 16 amino acids. Germline CDR1 MNHEY, CDR2 SMNVEV (reference sequence). V was pared by 5 bases and J by 6 bases, with 11 bases of the junction left unmatched. The DNA of the CDR3 is TGTGCCAGCAGTCAACAGGGGGCCCTTGGGACTCAGCCCCAGCATTTT. It encodes CASSQQGALGTQPQHF.

The rearrangement uses TRBV5-6 and TRBJ2-7; 14 bases are a match to TRBD2. CDR1 and CDR2 from the germline V gene are SGHDT and YYEEEE. J was trimmed by 10 bases and V by 4 bases; bases with no gene match: 4. There are 13 residues in the CDR3. The CDR3 loop reads CASSDGTSGRQYF. The CDR3, as DNA: TGTGCCAGCAGCGACGGGACTAGCGGGAGACAGTACTTC. Full variable domain (missing parts from reference TRBV5-6 and TRBJ2-7): DAGVTQSPTHLIKTRGQQVTLRCSPKSGHDTVSWYQQALGQGPQFIFQYYEEEERQRGNFPDRFSGHQFPNYSSELNVNALLLGDSALYLCASSDGTSGRQYFGPGTRLTVT.

This chain uses TRBV19 with TRBJ2-6; the D gene could be TRBD1 or TRBD2 (6 bases each). V gave up 8 bases and J gave up 2 bases, with 10 bases separating them. The CDR3 runs 14 residues. Germline CDR1 reads LNHDA; CDR2 reads SQIVND (reference sequence). As DNA, the CDR3 is TGTGCCAGTGGGGGGCCGCCTGGGGCCAACGTCCTGACTTTC. Its protein product is CASGGPPGANVLTF.

V gene TRBV15 combines with J gene TRBJ2-7; 8 bases line up with TRBD1. CDR3 size: 15 residues. After removal of 3 bases from V and 3 bases from J, the junction contained 7 bases not matched to a gene. Germline CDR1 reads LNHNV; CDR2 reads YYDKDF (reference sequence). The CDR3 loop reads CATSSPQGGIYEQYF. In nucleotides, the CDR3 is TGTGCCACCAGCAGTCCACAGGGGGGAATCTACGAGCAGTACTTC.

The chain employs TRBV4-1 and TRBJ1-5; D remains ambiguous. V was clipped by 1 base and J by 0 bases, with 7 bases between them. In germline, CDR1 is MGHRA, CDR2 YSYEKL. The CDR3 loop spans 15 amino acids. The CDR3 is CASSQGGNSNQPQHF. DNA for the CDR3: TGCGCCAGCAGCCAAGGAGGGAATAGCAATCAGCCCCAGCATTTT.

The V and J genes are TRBV6-5 and TRBJ2-7; no clear D gene. V lost 6 bases and J 6 bases, leaving 12 bases between the germline ends. Germline V gene sequence: CDR1 MNHEY, CDR2 SVGAGI. The CDR3 is made up of 12 amino acids. Here the CDR3 DNA reads TGTGCCAGCAGCCACCAACTCGGCGAGCAGTACTTC. This sequence encodes CASSHQLGEQYF.

The CDR3 spells CASSRLRQENTGELFF. CDR3 DNA sequence: TGCGCCAGCAGCCGTCTCCGACAGGAGAACACCGGGGAGCTGTTTTTT. This chain connects TRBV4-1 to TRBJ2-2; weak D call: TRBD1 (6 bases). The CDR3 covers 16 residues. Germline CDR1 MGHRA, CDR2 YSYEKL. V was pared by 4 bases and J by 1 base, with 13 bases between.

The chain joins TRBV12-5 to TRBJ2-1; D possibly corresponds to TRBD2 (6 bases). CDR3 length: 20 amino acids. Germline CDR1 reads LGHNT; CDR2 reads FRNRAP. V was pared by 1 base and J by 0 bases, with 22 bases between. CDR3 DNA: TGTGCTAGTGGTTTGGCCTCGGGCCCCATTGGGGGACTCTCCTACAATGAGCAGTTCTTC. Translated, it gives CASGLASGPIGGLSYNEQFF.

This chain links TRBV10-1 with TRBJ1-1; D not certain. Trimming took off 4 bases at V and 5 bases at J, with 14 bases between the two ends. Germline loops: CDR1 WNHNN, CDR2 SYGVQD (reference sequence). This CDR3 region has 14 residues. The CDR3 is CASSVAVEGTEAFF. CDR3 sequence (DNA): TGCGCCAGCAGTGTGGCGGTCGAAGGGACTGAAGCTTTCTTT.

V is TRBV20-1 and J is TRBJ2-3; TRBD2 aligns across 7 bases. The CDR3 sequence is 11 residues long. Losses at the gene ends were 6 bases for V and 3 bases for J; bases not matched to a gene: 0. The germline V gene encodes CDR1 DFQATT and CDR2 SNEGSKA (reference sequence). The CDR3 sequence: CSAGGTDTQYF. CDR3 nucleotides: TGCAGTGCCGGGGGGACAGATACGCAGTATTTT.

J is TRBJ2-3 and V is TRBV13; TRBD2 aligns across 9 bases. V shed 2 bases, J shed 6 bases, and the junction held 12 bases outside the gene matches. CDR1 is PRHDT, CDR2 FYEKMQ, per germline (reference sequence). The CDR3 is 17 residues long. The DNA of the CDR3 is TGTGCCAGCAGCTTAAGGCTAGCGGGATCTCAGACGGATACGCAGTATTTT. As protein: CASSLRLAGSQTDTQYF.

The gene calls are TRBV28 and TRBJ1-2; D not resolved. The CDR3 runs to 12 residues. Trimming shortened V by 7 bases and J by 0 bases, and 6 bases separated the two germline ends. Germline lookup yields CDR1 MDHEN and CDR2 SYDVKM. CDR3 sequence (DNA): TGTGCCAGCACTCCTTCTAACTATGGCTACACCTTC. Encoded protein: CASTPSNYGYTF.

The V call is TRBV5-1, the J call TRBJ2-7; the D call may be TRBD1 or TRBD2 (5 bases each). The CDR3 consists of 13 residues. With 3 bases removed from V and 0 bases from J, the gap between germline ends came to 7 bases. The V gene's germline CDR1 is SGHRS and CDR2 YFSETQ. CDR3 sequence (DNA): TGCGCCAGCAGCTCCGGGGCCTCCTACGAGCAGTACTTC. It is translated as CASSSGASYEQYF.

The chain joins TRBV10-3 to TRBJ1-5; no definite D call. The V and J ends lost 4 bases and 2 bases respectively, with 6 bases between them. The CDR3 has 13 residues. CDR1 and CDR2 (germline): ENHRY, SYGVKD. Here the CDR3 DNA reads TGTGCCATCAGTGCTGGGCGCAATCAGCCCCAGCATTTT. Residues: CAISAGRNQPQHF.

This clone was seen a single time. The rearrangement joins TRBV5-1 to TRBJ2-5; 8 bases line up with TRBD1. V lost 1 base to trimming and J lost 5 bases; unmatched junction nucleotides: 4. The CDR3 is 14 residues long. Germline assignment: CDR1 SGHRS and CDR2 YFSETQ. Written as DNA, the CDR3 is TGCGCCAGCAGCTTGAACAGGGGGGCCGAGACCCAGTACTTC. It encodes CASSLNRGAETQYF.

The V gene is TRBV19, the J gene TRBJ1-2, with 8 bases identical to TRBD1. Losses at the gene ends were 5 bases for V and 3 bases for J; bases not matched to a gene: 5. Germline V gene lookup returns CDR1 LNHDA and CDR2 SQIVND (reference sequence). The CDR3 consists of 14 residues. This CDR3 reads CASSLQGAYYGYTF. In nucleotides, the CDR3 is TGTGCCAGTAGTCTGCAGGGGGCATACTATGGCTACACCTTC.

The chain links TRBV7-3 to TRBJ2-1; 9 bases are shared with TRBD1. J was trimmed by 8 bases and V by 1 base; bases with no gene match: 9. The germline CDR1 and CDR2 sequences are SGHTA and FQGTGA. CDR3 size: 16 residues. The CDR3 region is CASSLRGDREVDEQFF. The CDR3 DNA follows: TGTGCCAGCAGCTTAAGAGGGGACAGGGAGGTCGATGAGCAGTTCTTC.

J is TRBJ2-7 and V is TRBV11-2, with TRBD1 matching 10 bases. Germline lookup yields CDR1 SGHAT and CDR2 FQNNGV. V dropped 6 bases and J dropped 2; count of bases not matched to a gene: 7. This CDR3 has 15 amino acids. In DNA, the CDR3 is TGTGCCAGCAGACATGGGACAGGGGATCCCTACGAGCAGTACTTC. It specifies CASRHGTGDPYEQYF.

The chain uses TRBV11-3 and TRBJ2-3, with TRBD2 matching 15 bases. CDR1 is SGHNT and CDR2 is YENEEA in the germline V gene. With 5 bases clipped from V and 9 bases from J, the junction kept 9 bases outside the gene matches. The CDR3 totals 16 residues. CDR3 nucleotide sequence: TGTGCCAGCAGCCCGGGACTAGCGGGAGGCCGGGACACGCAGTATTTT. Translation: CASSPGLAGGRDTQYF.

This chain connects TRBV7-9 to TRBJ2-7, with D tentatively TRBD2 (6 bases). Germline assignment: CDR1 SEHNR and CDR2 FQNEAQ (reference sequence). The CDR3 length is 15 residues. Trimming took off 1 base at V and 5 bases at J, with 15 bases between the two ends. The CDR3 nucleotides read TGTGCCAGCAGCTTAGTTACGGGAGAGTCCGACGAGCAGTACTTC. Protein sequence: CASSLVTGESDEQYF.